The text below deals with one T cell receptor (beta chain). This clonotype was counted between two and nine times. This clone's antigen is unknown. There are no base qualities to consult, and no much larger clone falls within one base. Library generation was performed with UMI-ligation and nested PCR. The beta constant-region primer consisted of an equimolar mixture of two oligonucleotides that together covered TRBC1 and TRBC2. The ligated cDNA went through four rounds of PCR with nested alpha and beta constant-region primers together with the SP2 primer. A single-stranded oligonucleotide containing the SP2 primer and a 12-nucleotide UMI was joined to the 3' end of the cDNA by T4 RNA ligase 1. The ligation reaction was kept at 16 degrees C for about 19-24 hours. PCR2 was usually performed as a SYBR Green qPCR and halted at a preset threshold so that over-amplification would not occur. Every purification after the first one was done using Agencourt AMPure XP magnetic beads. Library amounts were measured by Qubit and library quality was assessed on a TapeStation, where the main peak was expected at around 650 bp. Pooled libraries were sequenced on an Illumina MiSeq with v2 2x251 paired-end kits, typically giving roughly 0.9-2.1 million reads per sample. Each sample was pooled at around 4 nM, and roughly 5-7% PhiX was included to help cluster recognition. Per the authors' processing: Decombinator assigned V and J genes to Demultiplexor-processed FASTQ reads by tag matching, allowing a single base-pair mismatch. By using UMIs, Collapsinator corrected both sequencing errors and the frequency errors caused by PCR heterogeneity. CDR3Translator translated TCRs and extracted CDR3s from the conserved cysteine to the FGXG phenylalanine, flagging non-productive sequences. Gini, Shannon entropy and inverse Simpson indices were calculated on repertoires that had been subsampled to equal numbers of UMI-defined TCRs. Within the linear range, a power law was fitted by maximum likelihood to the distributions of clonotype abundance. On one naive CD8 sample, the pipeline and MIGEC gave similar UMI counts, unique TCR numbers and clonal distributions. One analysis removed from the naive repertoire any naive TCRs that were also found in any memory subset from the same donor. Repertoires were searched for approximately 7,000 CMV-associated CDR3 sequences compiled from VDJdb and a published dataset. TCRdb's own reprocessing of the public reads used fastp at Q25 and MiXCR and kept productive beta chains. Merged by CDR3 protein, the rows form single entries marked with the most common genes and DNA. Here the V and J calls rest on TCRdb's processing, not on the authors' analysis. This sample comprises 150,000 or so distinct CDR3 sequences, roughly 23% of them detected only once. The ten top clones hold about 0.11% of the sample.

This record comes from a study of naive and memory T cell subsets (dated by TCRdb to about 2017). Notes on the research overall: An open-source, UMI-based TCR alpha and beta sequencing pipeline was applied to sorted naive and memory peripheral blood T cell subsets. Complete agreement was observed between the functional CMV T cell responses and the IgG serology results. RNA was DNase-treated and reverse transcribed with TCR constant-region primers, mostly using SuperScript III. Study-wide conclusions, independent of this receptor: A few larger clonotypes were found in naive repertoires, especially CD8, and these larger clonotypes were possibly memory cells re-expressing CD45RA. In both CD4 and CD8 cells, a rise in Gini index and a fall in Shannon and inverse Simpson diversity were observed from naive through CM, EM and EMRA. The abundance of TCRs followed a power law with an exponent that differed between naive and memory subsets yet stayed consistent across the three individuals. A clonotype was defined as a single alpha or beta chain sequence rather than as a paired alpha/beta receptor. After error correction, only a single occurrence was seen for over 95% of naive TCR sequences, so much steeper abundance distributions were produced than in memory subsets. RNA-based TCR counts may be influenced by expression changes linked to T cell activation and differentiation. The repertoire findings for the naive and memory subsets could not be validated against a ground truth because none was available.

From the second PCR step onward, the TCR alpha chain libraries and the TCR beta chain libraries were amplified separately. The CMV status of each donor was determined by measuring IFNgamma production from CD4+ T cells after fresh PBMCs had been stimulated overnight with CMV viral lysate. Using Miltenyi beads, CD4 T cells were first positively selected, and CD8 T cells were then positively selected from the CD4-negative fraction. After staining for CD3, CD4, CD8, CD45RA, CD27 and a live/dead dye, cells were sorted on a BD Aria II into four subsets based on CD45RA and CD27. Blood was obtained from three healthy volunteers, and the blood from each volunteer was fractionated into CD4 and CD8 T cells and subsequently into four differentiation subsets. Roughly 0.11 L of peripheral blood was collected from each donor, and PBMC were isolated by Ficoll-Paque PLUS density-gradient centrifugation. Sorted cells were lysed in RLT buffer, after which RNA was extracted using a Qiagen RNeasy kit and stored at -80 degrees C.

In the germline V gene, CDR1 corresponds to ENHRY and CDR2 to SYGVKD. The CDR3 runs 14 residues from the cysteine to the phenylalanine. Only the CDR3 DNA stays, 42 bases, in frame from base 1. After removal of 9 bases from V and 5 bases from J, the junction retains 6 bases not matched to a gene. The chain couples TRBV10-3 to TRBJ2-3, with 12 bases in between that match TRBD2. The source is a human donor in good health. The sequenced material came from naive CD4+ T cells from blood. The sample's cell subset or site label, in plain terms: naive T cells, CD45RA high CD27+. This receptor carries the CDR3 CAMRTGLAGDTQYF. The DNA reads as follows: TGTGCCATGCGAACGGGACTAGCGGGAGATACGCAGTATTTT.